This T cell receptor (beta chain) was identified during a study of CD8 T cells in ankylosing spondylitis. Study-level points and caveats: Reportedly, disease-linked clones are significantly enriched in ankylosing spondylitis patients' matched synovial fluid. CD8+ by phenotype, disease-linked clones were relatively rare in peripheral blood. Apparently characteristic of ankylosing spondylitis blood was a TCR beta motif (under ten highly homologous variants).

With 4 bases removed from V and 5 bases from J, the gap between germline ends came to 11 bases. Germline V gives CDR1 SGHKS, CDR2 YYEKEE (reference sequence). The length of the CDR3 is 13 residues. Generation of TCR beta libraries employed quantitative 5'-RACE incorporating molecular barcodes. TCRdb called the 5' RACE reads again in MiXCR, with one record for every CDR3 protein. The sample holds 200,000 to 250,000 distinct CDR3 sequences, about 10% seen once. Note on this clonotype: Its antigen is still unknown.

This chain joins TRBV5-5 and TRBJ2-3; D is undetermined. The source is a male donor with ankylosing spondylitis or in good health (not recorded which). Sequenced input: blood, either unsorted or a sorted T cell fraction (not recorded which). This CDR3 is CASSGPPGDTQYF. In DNA, the CDR3 is TGTGCCAGCAGCGGGCCGCCCGGAGATACGCAGTATTTT.